This T cell receptor (beta chain) was captured by sequencing in a study of cytomegalovirus exposure and HLA in healthy donors. Germline V gene data show CDR1 as SGHRS and CDR2 as YFSETQ. The CDR3 sequence is 15 residues long. V shed 4 bases, J shed 1 base, and the junction held 3 bases outside the gene matches. Study-level findings and limits: In a later analysis, a missense DCLRE1C variant was linked to TCR beta V- and J-gene trimming. Several of the most significant clusters were apparently associated with common viral pathogens in a later analysis.

Comments on this clone: The antigen is unknown.

60 Vbeta and 13 Jbeta primers were used in PCR. Assay: immunoSEQ multiplex PCR; the TCRdb copy retains only in-frame clones and omits some. The sample carries over 150,000 clones, 55% to 70% recorded once. Sequences were obtained from PBMCs. The chain uses TRBV5-1 and TRBJ2-2; TRBD1 aligns across 8 bases. This TCR derives from a woman aged 40 to 50 in good health and CMV-seropositive. CDR3: CASSPGTGNTGELFF. CDR3 sequence (DNA): TGCGCCAGCAGCCCCGGGACAGGGAACACCGGGGAGCTGTTTTTT.